The T cell receptor (beta chain) described here comes from a study of T cells in Graves' hyperthyroidism and ophthalmopathy. Amplification of TCR beta CDR3 regions used RNA as the template. HTBI primers were employed in a first-round RT-PCR of the TCR CDR3. TCRdb used MiXCR to reprocess the multiplex PCR reads, holding one entry per CDR3 protein. The data show around 350,000 distinct CDR3 sequences, about 18% seen once. V lost 0 bases and J 0 bases, leaving 9 bases between the germline ends. The V gene's germline CDR1 is LNHDA and CDR2 SQIVND (reference sequence). CDR3 length: 16 amino acids. The material sequenced was blood. This chain links TRBV19 with TRBJ2-1; unclear D gene. This TCR came from a woman under 40 with Graves' hyperthyroidism that later progressed to Graves' ophthalmopathy. CDR3 loop: CASSIDASSSYNEQFF. The CDR3 DNA sequence: TGTGCCAGTAGTATAGACGCCAGCAGCTCCTACAATGAGCAGTTCTTC.